The 30 T cell receptor beta chains presented below share a single source sample, sequenced in a study of T cells in Graves' hyperthyroidism and ophthalmopathy. RNA transcripts provided the source from which TCR beta CDR3 regions were amplified. In the first-round RT-PCR of the TCR CDR3, the HTBI primer set was used. Each CDR3 protein is one row after TCRdb ran MiXCR on the multiplex PCR reads. The profile covers more than 350,000 distinct CDR3 sequences, with 15% appearing a single time and 30% to 35% taken by the ten largest. Sequenced: blood. These receptors were collected from a woman in her 30s with Graves' hyperthyroidism.

This clonotype showed up many times. The genes are TRBV2 and TRBJ1-5; D uncertain. In germline, CDR1 is SNHLY, CDR2 FYNNEI. Trimming removed 4 bases from V and 7 bases from J, with 11 bases in between. The length of the CDR3 is 13 residues. The CDR3 sequence: CASSASVGQPQHF. As DNA, the CDR3 is TGTGCCAGCAGTGCGTCAGTCGGGCAGCCCCAGCATTTT.

This clonotype showed up just a few times. The genes are TRBV6-4 and TRBJ2-3, with D hard to call. The germline V gene encodes CDR1 MRHNA and CDR2 SNTAGT. CDR3 length: 14 residues. The ends were cut back, 3 bases at V and 4 bases at J, with 11 bases in the middle. The CDR3 sequence: CASSESRLADTQYF. The CDR3 DNA reads as TGTGCCAGCAGTGAATCCAGGTTGGCAGATACGCAGTATTTT.

This clonotype was observed a handful of times. The rearrangement uses TRBV20-1 and TRBJ2-5, with D possibly being TRBD2 (5 bases). The germline CDR1 and CDR2 sequences are DFQATT and SNEGSKA (reference sequence). This CDR3 region has 15 residues. The V gene lost 3 bases and the J gene lost 2 bases, with 16 bases spanning the gap. As DNA, the CDR3 is TGCAGTGCTAGCATTTGGGCGGGCCGTCAAGAGACCCAGTACTTC. Translating gives CSASIWAGRQETQYF.

The chain couples TRBV7-9 to TRBJ2-2; 8 positions agree with TRBD2. The CDR3 has 16 amino acids. Germline values: CDR1 SEHNR, CDR2 FQNEAQ (reference sequence). V lost 1 base, J lost 4 bases, and 5 bases stayed unmatched. CDR3 amino acids: CASSLEVGRATGELFF. The CDR3 DNA reads TGTGCCAGCAGCTTAGAGGTCGGGAGGGCCACCGGGGAGCTGTTTTTT.

Worth noting for this clonotype: Since a much larger clone is just one base distant, this may be a read error. This chain links TRBV11-2 with TRBJ2-3, with 9 positions matching TRBD2. Germline V gene lookup returns CDR1 SGHAT and CDR2 FQNNGV. This CDR3 has 16 residues. CDR3 in amino acids: CARSSVPGLATDTQYF. CDR3 nucleotide sequence: TGTGCCAGGAGCTCAGTTCCGGGACTAGCAACAGATACGCAGTATTTT.

This clonotype was found many times. The DNA for the CDR3 is TGTGCCAGCAGCTTAGTGGGAGGGCCGCTGGATGAGCAGTTCTTC. Its protein product is CASSLVGGPLDEQFF. This chain uses TRBV7-2 with TRBJ2-1, with 7 bases identical to TRBD2. Trimming took 1 base from V and 8 from J; bases not matched to a gene: 8. The CDR3 totals 15 residues. The germline CDR1 and CDR2 sequences are SGHTA and FQGNSA.

This clonotype has a count of ten or more. The rearrangement links TRBV6-1 to TRBJ2-7, with D unresolved. CDR3 length: 16 amino acids. Looked up from germline, CDR1 is MNHNS and CDR2 is SASEGT. V was pared by 1 base and J by 0 bases, with 13 bases between. CDR3 sequence (DNA): TGTGCCAGCAGTGAAGTTCCCGCCGGATACTCCTACGAGCAGTACTTC. Translation gives CASSEVPAGYSYEQYF.

The chain uses TRBV7-2 and TRBJ2-5; 10 bases align to TRBD2. CDR1 is SGHTA, CDR2 FQGNSA, per germline. CDR3 length: 16 amino acids. The V gene end was trimmed by 5 bases and the J gene end by 3 bases; junction bases not matched to a gene: 9. The CDR3 reads CASSTWEREGKETQYF. DNA of the CDR3: TGTGCCAGCAGCACCTGGGAGCGGGAGGGAAAAGAGACCCAGTACTTC.

This rearrangement joins TRBV30 to TRBJ2-1, with TRBD2 identical over 10 bases. J was trimmed by 3 bases and V by 0 bases; bases with no gene match: 8. Per the germline V gene, CDR1 is GTSNPN and CDR2 is SVGIG (reference sequence). The CDR3 is made up of 17 amino acids. The chain's CDR3 is CAWSVSYRTSGYNEQFF. CDR3 nucleotides: TGTGCCTGGAGTGTATCGTACCGGACTAGCGGCTACAATGAGCAGTTCTTC.

This clonotype was seen many times. The V call is TRBV28, the J call TRBJ1-4; D uncertain. The CDR3 totals 12 residues. Germline loops: CDR1 MDHEN, CDR2 SYDVKM. Trimming removed 7 bases at V and 3 bases at J, with 6 bases between. The CDR3 here is CASTGPNEKLFF. The CDR3 DNA is TGTGCCAGCACAGGACCTAATGAAAAACTGTTTTTT.

This clonotype was seen ten or more times. This chain joins TRBV28 and TRBJ2-3; 7 nucleotides match TRBD1. This CDR3 spans 14 amino acids. Germline V gene sequence: CDR1 MDHEN, CDR2 SYDVKM. With 5 bases clipped from V and 0 bases from J, the junction kept 2 bases outside the gene matches. The CDR3: CASSGTASTDTQYF. CDR3 coding DNA: TGTGCCAGCAGTGGGACAGCTAGCACAGATACGCAGTATTTT.

In this sample, this clonotype turned up many times. This chain connects TRBV7-8 to TRBJ1-6, with D perhaps matching TRBD1 (6 bases). Trimming removed 1 base at V and 9 bases at J, with 13 bases between. CDR1 and CDR2 from the germline V gene are SGHVS and FQNEAQ. The CDR3 contains 15 residues. The CDR3 bases are TGTGCCAGCAGCTTAGGGGACATAAGTAGTTCACCCCTCCACTTT. Residues: CASSLGDISSSPLHF.

This clonotype showed up many times. V is TRBV5-1 and J is TRBJ2-1; TRBD1 matches 8 bases. The CDR3 is 16 amino acids. Trimming took 0 bases from V and 4 from J; bases not matched to a gene: 6. The germline V gene encodes CDR1 SGHRS and CDR2 YFSETQ. The CDR3 sequence is CASSLGDRGPYNEQFF. The CDR3 nucleotides read TGCGCCAGCAGCTTGGGCGACAGGGGACCTTACAATGAGCAGTTCTTC.

The chain joins TRBV19 to TRBJ2-7; either TRBD1 or TRBD2 may supply D (5 bases each). The CDR3 is 13 amino acids. Looked up from germline, CDR1 is LNHDA and CDR2 is SQIVND (reference sequence). V gave up 8 bases and J gave up 2 bases, with 13 bases separating them. Here the CDR3 reads CASGAGPAYEQYF. The CDR3 DNA sequence: TGTGCCAGTGGGGCGGGCCCCGCCTACGAGCAGTACTTC.

This clonotype has only a few counts. This chain uses TRBV9 with TRBJ2-4; D possibly uses TRBD1 or TRBD2 (5 bases each). Germline V gene lookup returns CDR1 SGDLS and CDR2 YYNGEE. V shed 2 bases and J shed 4 bases, with 13 bases lying between them. The length of the CDR3 is 15 residues. The CDR3 protein is CASSVQGTGKNIQYF. The CDR3 nucleotides read TGTGCCAGCAGCGTCCAAGGGACGGGGAAAAACATTCAGTACTTC.

This clonotype has ten or more counts. This chain uses TRBV20-1 with TRBJ1-5; D is uncertain. Looked up from germline, CDR1 is DFQATT and CDR2 is SNEGSKA (reference sequence). V was cut by 1 base and J by 3 bases, with 13 bases left in between. This CDR3 spans 15 amino acids. CDR3 nucleotides: TGCAGTGCTAGAGTTTTAGGTGCCTTCAATCAGCCCCAGCATTTT. The encoded protein is CSARVLGAFNQPQHF.

This sequence joins TRBV28 and TRBJ2-7; no definite D call. The CDR3 is made up of 13 amino acids. With 3 bases removed from V and 0 bases from J, the gap between germline ends came to 6 bases. Germline lookup yields CDR1 MDHEN and CDR2 SYDVKM. DNA of the CDR3: TGTGCCAGCAGTTTCGCCCCCTCCTACGAGCAGTACTTC. It translates to CASSFAPSYEQYF.

This clonotype occurred a few times. V and J are TRBV5-4 and TRBJ2-3; D gene uncertain. Germline CDR1 and CDR2: SGHNT and YYREEE (reference sequence). The CDR3 has 14 residues. Trimming stripped 4 bases from V and 0 bases from J, with 9 bases between. CDR3 coding DNA: TGTGCCAGCAGCCTACCGAAGAGCACAGATACGCAGTATTTT. This encodes CASSLPKSTDTQYF.

This clonotype was seen only a few times. The V call is TRBV9, the J call TRBJ2-2; either TRBD1 or TRBD2 may fit D (6 bases each). This CDR3 comprises 16 residues. V lost 0 bases, J lost 4 bases, and 13 bases lay in between. Germline V gene data show CDR1 as SGDLS and CDR2 as YYNGEE. The DNA for the CDR3 is TGTGCCAGCAGCGTAGAAGGGGGGCCGGGCACCGGGGAGCTGTTTTTT. Encoded protein: CASSVEGGPGTGELFF.

V usage is TRBV29-1 and J usage is TRBJ2-3; D remains ambiguous. CDR1 is SQVTM, CDR2 ANQGSEA, per germline. V was clipped by 1 base and J by 4 bases, with 3 bases between them. The CDR3 length is 11 residues. In DNA form, the CDR3 reads TGCAGCGTTGAAGTTTCAGATACGCAGTATTTT. Translated: CSVEVSDTQYF.

This clonotype has a handful of counts. The gene calls are TRBV9 and TRBJ2-1; 10 bases align to TRBD2. With 0 bases clipped from V and 6 bases from J, the junction kept 3 bases outside the gene matches. The CDR3 length is 15 residues. Germline V lookup: CDR1 SGDLS, CDR2 YYNGEE. The CDR3 reads CASSVELAGPNEQFF. CDR3 coding DNA: TGTGCCAGCAGCGTAGAACTAGCGGGGCCCAATGAGCAGTTCTTC.

This clonotype was recorded many times. The genes are TRBV18 and TRBJ2-3; a weak D match, TRBD1 (5 bases). V was clipped by 0 bases and J by 2 bases, with 9 bases between them. The CDR3 totals 15 residues. CDR1 and CDR2 (germline): KGHSH, LQKENI. Written as DNA, the CDR3 is TGTGCCAGCTCACCACCGGGCAGGGTCACAGATACGCAGTATTTT. Encoded protein: CASSPPGRVTDTQYF. Full variable domain (outside the CDR3, taken from reference TRBV18 and TRBJ2-3): NAGVMQNPRHLVRRRGQEARLRCSPMKGHSHVYWYRQLPEEGLKFMVYLQKENIIDESGMPKERFSAEFPKEGPSILRIQQVVRGDSAAYFCASSPPGRVTDTQYFGPGTRLTVL.

This chain joins TRBV28 and TRBJ1-2, with D unclear. Trimming pared 3 bases from V and 6 bases from J, leaving 14 bases between. Germline CDR1 and CDR2: MDHEN and SYDVKM. The CDR3 length is 14 residues. CDR3 amino acids: CASSFIYNSHGYTF. In DNA, the CDR3 is TGTGCCAGCAGTTTTATCTATAACTCCCATGGCTACACCTTC.

At least ten counts were recorded for this clonotype. The chain has TRBV27 and TRBJ2-3; unclear D gene. CDR3 length: 13 amino acids. V lost 3 bases to trimming and J lost 2 bases, with 6 bases between them. CDR1 and CDR2 from the germline V gene are MNHEY and SMNVEV (reference sequence). CDR3 bases: TGTGCCAGCAGTTTGAGGATCACAGATACGCAGTATTTT. Its protein product is CASSLRITDTQYF.

This clonotype was detected ten times or more. The chain recombines TRBV18 with TRBJ2-5; 7 positions match TRBD2. The CDR3 is made up of 15 amino acids. Germline V gene data show CDR1 as KGHSH and CDR2 as LQKENI. The J segment lost 5 bases and the V segment lost 0 bases, leaving 6 bases of the junction unmatched. The CDR3 here is CASSPPAGVGETQYF. The CDR3 bases are TGTGCCAGCTCACCACCCGCGGGAGTGGGGGAGACCCAGTACTTC.

This clonotype was counted a few times. V and J are TRBV5-5 and TRBJ2-7; D is perhaps TRBD1 (5 bases). The germline CDR1 and CDR2 sequences are SGHKS and YYEKEE (reference sequence). CDR3 length: 15 residues. The V end was cut by 0 bases, the J end by 1 base, with 11 bases between. CDR3 in amino acids: CASSLVQDWSYEQYF. DNA of the CDR3: TGTGCCAGCAGCTTGGTACAGGATTGGTCCTACGAGCAGTACTTC.

This clonotype appeared a few times. The chain couples TRBV5-1 to TRBJ2-2, with 11 bases lining up with TRBD1. This CDR3 has 16 amino acids. Looked up from germline, CDR1 is SGHRS and CDR2 is YFSETQ. The V segment lost 4 bases and the J segment 6 bases; nucleotides outside the gene matches: 8. The CDR3 loop reads CASSDWDRGIAGELFF. In DNA, the CDR3 is TGCGCCAGCAGCGATTGGGACAGGGGGATCGCCGGGGAGCTGTTTTTT.

The chain carries TRBV2 and TRBJ1-4; the D gene is possibly TRBD1 (5 bases). Germline-derived CDR1 and CDR2 are SNHLY and FYNNEI. Trimming removed 6 bases at V and 0 bases at J, with 8 bases between. The CDR3 is made up of 14 amino acids. As DNA, the CDR3 is TGTGCCAGCAGAGTGACAGCAACTAATGAAAAACTGTTTTTT. Its protein is CASRVTATNEKLFF.

This clonotype was found many times. The J gene is TRBJ1-2, the V gene TRBV6-5, with 11 bases lining up with TRBD1. In germline, CDR1 is MNHEY, CDR2 SVGAGI. The V segment lost 6 bases and the J segment 2 bases; nucleotides outside the gene matches: 5. The CDR3 runs 15 residues. CDR3 nucleotides: TGTGCCAGCAGATACCGGGACAGGGGGAACTATGGCTACACCTTC. Translating it yields CASRYRDRGNYGYTF.

This clonotype has more than one count but fewer than ten. The chain has TRBV20-1 and TRBJ1-5, with D maybe TRBD1 (5 bases). This CDR3 contains 15 residues. Trimming stripped 3 bases from V and 1 base from J, with 13 bases between. The V gene's germline CDR1 is DFQATT and CDR2 SNEGSKA (reference sequence). Here the CDR3 reads CSARKTEGSNQPQHF. The DNA of the CDR3 is TGCAGTGCTAGGAAGACGGAGGGGAGCAATCAGCCCCAGCATTTT.